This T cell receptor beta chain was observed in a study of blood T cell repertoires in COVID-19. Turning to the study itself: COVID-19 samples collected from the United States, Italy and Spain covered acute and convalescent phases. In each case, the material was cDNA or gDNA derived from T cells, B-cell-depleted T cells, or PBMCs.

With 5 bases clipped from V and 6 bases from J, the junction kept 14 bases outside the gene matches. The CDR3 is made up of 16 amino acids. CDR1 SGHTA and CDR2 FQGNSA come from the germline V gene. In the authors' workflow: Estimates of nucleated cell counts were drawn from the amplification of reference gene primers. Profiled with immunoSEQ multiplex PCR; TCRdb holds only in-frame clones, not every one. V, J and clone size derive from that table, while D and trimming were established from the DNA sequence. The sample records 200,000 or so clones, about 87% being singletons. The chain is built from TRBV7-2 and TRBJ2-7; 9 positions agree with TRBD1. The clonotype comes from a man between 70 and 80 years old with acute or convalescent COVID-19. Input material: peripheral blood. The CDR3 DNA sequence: TGTGCCAGCAGCCGGCGGACAGGGGACATACCTGTCGAGCAGTACTTC. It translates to CASSRRTGDIPVEQYF.